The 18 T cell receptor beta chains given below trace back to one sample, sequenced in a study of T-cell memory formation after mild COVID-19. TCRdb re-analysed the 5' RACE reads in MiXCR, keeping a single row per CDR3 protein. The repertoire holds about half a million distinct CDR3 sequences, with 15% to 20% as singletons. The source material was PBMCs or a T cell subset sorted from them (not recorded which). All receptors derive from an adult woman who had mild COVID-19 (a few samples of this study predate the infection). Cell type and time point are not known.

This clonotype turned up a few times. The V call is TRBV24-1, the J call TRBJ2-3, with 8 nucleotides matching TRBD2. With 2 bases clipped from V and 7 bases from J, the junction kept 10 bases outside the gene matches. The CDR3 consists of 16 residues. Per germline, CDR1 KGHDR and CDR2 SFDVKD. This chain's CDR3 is CATSDSVAGGMNTQYF. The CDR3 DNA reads TGTGCCACCAGTGATTCAGTGGCGGGAGGTATGAATACGCAGTATTTT.

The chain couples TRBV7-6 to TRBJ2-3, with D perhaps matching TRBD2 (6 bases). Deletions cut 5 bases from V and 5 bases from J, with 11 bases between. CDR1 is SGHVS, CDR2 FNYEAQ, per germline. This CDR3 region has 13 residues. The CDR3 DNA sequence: TGTGCCAGCAGCATCGGGACTCGAGATACGCAGTATTTT. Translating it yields CASSIGTRDTQYF.

CDR3 region: CASSRDRGVSEAFF. CDR3 nucleotide sequence: TGTGCCAGCTCTCGGGACAGGGGAGTTTCTGAAGCTTTCTTT. The gene calls are TRBV9 and TRBJ1-1, with 10 bases matching TRBD1. This CDR3 contains 14 residues. V shed 7 bases and J 6 bases; nucleotides not matched to a gene: 9. Germline CDR1 and CDR2: SGDLS and YYNGEE.

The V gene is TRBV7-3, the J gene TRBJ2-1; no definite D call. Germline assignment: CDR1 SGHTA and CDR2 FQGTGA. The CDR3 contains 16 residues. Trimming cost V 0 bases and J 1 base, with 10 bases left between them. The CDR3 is CASSLTRTNSYNEQFF. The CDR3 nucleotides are TGTGCCAGCAGCTTAACTAGGACCAATTCCTACAATGAGCAGTTCTTC.

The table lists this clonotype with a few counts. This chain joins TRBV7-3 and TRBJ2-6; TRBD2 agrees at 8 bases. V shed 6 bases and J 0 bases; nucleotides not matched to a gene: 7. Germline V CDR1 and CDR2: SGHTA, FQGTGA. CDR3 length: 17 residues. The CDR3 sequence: CASSVAGSYSGANVLTF. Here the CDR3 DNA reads TGTGCCAGCAGTGTAGCGGGGTCTTACTCTGGGGCCAACGTCCTGACTTTC.

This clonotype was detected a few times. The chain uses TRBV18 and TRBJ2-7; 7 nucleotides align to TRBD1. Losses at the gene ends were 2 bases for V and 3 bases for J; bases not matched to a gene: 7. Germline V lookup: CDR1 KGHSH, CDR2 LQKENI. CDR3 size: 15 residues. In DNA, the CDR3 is TGTGCCAGCTCACCAGGGACAGCTTTCCTCTACGAGCAGTACTTC. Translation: CASSPGTAFLYEQYF.

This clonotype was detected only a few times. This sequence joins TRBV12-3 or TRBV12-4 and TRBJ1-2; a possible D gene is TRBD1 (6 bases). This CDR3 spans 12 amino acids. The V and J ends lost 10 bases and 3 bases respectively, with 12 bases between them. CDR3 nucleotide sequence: TGTGCCACCAGGGACACCCACTATGGCTACACCTTC. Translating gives CATRDTHYGYTF.

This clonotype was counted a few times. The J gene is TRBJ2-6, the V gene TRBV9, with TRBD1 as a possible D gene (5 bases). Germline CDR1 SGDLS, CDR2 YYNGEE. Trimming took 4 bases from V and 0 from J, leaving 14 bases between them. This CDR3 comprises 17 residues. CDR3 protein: CASSFRTRGSGANVLTF. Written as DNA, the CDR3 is TGTGCCAGCAGCTTCCGGACACGAGGCTCTGGGGCCAACGTCCTGACTTTC.

This chain's CDR3 is CASREDAGGRTEQFF. As DNA, the CDR3 is TGCGCCAGCAGGGAGGACGCGGGAGGGCGTACTGAGCAGTTCTTC. V and J are TRBV5-1 and TRBJ2-1; 9 bases fit TRBD2. The germline gives CDR1 SGHRS, CDR2 YFSETQ. This CDR3 comprises 15 residues. Trimming at V came to 5 bases and at J to 9 bases, leaving 12 bases not matched to a gene. Together with reference TRBV5-1 and TRBJ2-1, the CDR3 gives the full variable domain: KAGVTQTPRYLIKTRGQQVTLSCSPISGHRSVSWYQQTPGQGLQFLFEYFSETQRNKGNFPGRFSGRQFSNSRSEMNVSTLELGDSALYLCASREDAGGRTEQFFGPGTRLTVL.

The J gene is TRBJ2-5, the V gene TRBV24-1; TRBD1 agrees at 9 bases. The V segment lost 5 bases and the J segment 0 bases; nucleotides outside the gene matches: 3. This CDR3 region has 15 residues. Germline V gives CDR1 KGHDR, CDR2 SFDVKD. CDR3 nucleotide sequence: TGTGCCACCAGTGCTCGGACAGGGGACCAAGAGACCCAGTACTTC. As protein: CATSARTGDQETQYF.

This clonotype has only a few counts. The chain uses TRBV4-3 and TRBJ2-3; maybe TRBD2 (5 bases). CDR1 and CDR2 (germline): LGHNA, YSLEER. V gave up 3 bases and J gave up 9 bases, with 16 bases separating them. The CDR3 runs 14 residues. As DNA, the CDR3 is TGCGCCAGCAGCCAGTCTACCGGGATTTTCACGCAGTATTTT. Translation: CASSQSTGIFTQYF.

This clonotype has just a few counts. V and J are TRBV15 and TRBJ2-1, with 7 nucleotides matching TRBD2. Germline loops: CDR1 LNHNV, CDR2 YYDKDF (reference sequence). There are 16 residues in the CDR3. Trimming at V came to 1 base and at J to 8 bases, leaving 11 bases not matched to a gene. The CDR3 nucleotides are TGTGCCACCAGCAGAGGAGGAGGACTAGTGTCCCATGAGCAGTTCTTC. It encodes CATSRGGGLVSHEQFF.

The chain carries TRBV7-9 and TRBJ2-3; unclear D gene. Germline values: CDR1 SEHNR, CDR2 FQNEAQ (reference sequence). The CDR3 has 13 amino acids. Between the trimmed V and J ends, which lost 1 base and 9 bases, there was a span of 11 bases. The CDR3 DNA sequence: TGTGCCAGCAGCTTAGGTCAGCATCGAACGCAGTATTTT. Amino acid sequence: CASSLGQHRTQYF.

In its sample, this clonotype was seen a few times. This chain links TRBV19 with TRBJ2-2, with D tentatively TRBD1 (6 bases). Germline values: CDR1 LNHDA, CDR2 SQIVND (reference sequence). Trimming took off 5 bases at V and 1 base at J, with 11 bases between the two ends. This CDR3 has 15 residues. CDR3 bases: TGTGCCAGTAGTTATGAGGGACAGAACACCGGGGAGCTGTTTTTT. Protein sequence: CASSYEGQNTGELFF. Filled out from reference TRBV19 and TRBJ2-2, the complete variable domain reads DGGITQSPKYLFRKEGQNVTLSCEQNLNHDAMYWYRQDPGQGLRLIYYSQIVNDFQKGDIAEGYSVSREKKESFPLTVTSAQKNPTAFYLCASSYEGQNTGELFFGEGSRLTVL.

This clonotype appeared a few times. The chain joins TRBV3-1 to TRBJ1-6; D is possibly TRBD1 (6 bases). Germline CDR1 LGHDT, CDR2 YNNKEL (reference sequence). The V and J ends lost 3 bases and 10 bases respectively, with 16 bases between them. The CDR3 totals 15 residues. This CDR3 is CASSHLQGLGSPLHF. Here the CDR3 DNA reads TGTGCCAGCAGCCACCTACAGGGATTGGGATCACCCCTCCACTTT. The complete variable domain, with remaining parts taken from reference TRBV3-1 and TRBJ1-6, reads DTAVSQTPKYLVTQMGNDKSIKCEQNLGHDTMYWYKQDSKKFLKIMFSYNNKELIINETVPNRFSPKSPDKAHLNLHINSLELGDSAVYFCASSHLQGLGSPLHFGNGTRLTVT.

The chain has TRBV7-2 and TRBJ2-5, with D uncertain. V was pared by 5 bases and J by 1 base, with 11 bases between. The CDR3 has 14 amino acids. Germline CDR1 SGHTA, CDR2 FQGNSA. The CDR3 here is CASSNPTFQETQYF. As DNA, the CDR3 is TGTGCCAGCAGCAACCCGACGTTCCAAGAGACCCAGTACTTC.

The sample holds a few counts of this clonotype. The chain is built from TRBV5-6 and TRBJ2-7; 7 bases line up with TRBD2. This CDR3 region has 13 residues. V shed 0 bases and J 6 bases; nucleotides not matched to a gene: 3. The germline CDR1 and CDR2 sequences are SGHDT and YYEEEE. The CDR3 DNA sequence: TGTGCCAGCAGCTTGGCTAGCGGCGGCGAGCAGTACTTC. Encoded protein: CASSLASGGEQYF. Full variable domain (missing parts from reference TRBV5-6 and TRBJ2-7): DAGVTQSPTHLIKTRGQQVTLRCSPKSGHDTVSWYQQALGQGPQFIFQYYEEEERQRGNFPDRFSGHQFPNYSSELNVNALLLGDSALYLCASSLASGGEQYFGPGTRLTVT.

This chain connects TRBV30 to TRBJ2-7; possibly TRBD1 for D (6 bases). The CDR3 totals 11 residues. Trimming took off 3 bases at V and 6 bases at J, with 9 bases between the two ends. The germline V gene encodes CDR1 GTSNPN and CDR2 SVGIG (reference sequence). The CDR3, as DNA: TGTGCCTGGAGCGCAGGGGCCGAGCAGTACTTC. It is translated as CAWSAGAEQYF.